The entry that follows covers one TCR beta chain sequence. TCRdb reprocessed the RT-PCR reads with MiXCR, giving one entry per CDR3 protein. The sample has about 570,000 distinct CDR3 sequences; 10% to 12% are singletons. The data stem from a study of response to subunit inactivated influenza vaccine. Germline-derived CDR1 and CDR2 are SQVTM and ANQGSEA. The length of the CDR3 is 15 residues. Trimming took 0 bases from V and 5 from J, leaving 16 bases between them. The sample also formed part of further work on T cells expressing NK-cell markers. From that report: Synthesis of TCR beta cDNA relied on 5'RACE template switching carrying UMIs.

V usage is TRBV29-1 and J usage is TRBJ2-5; D may match TRBD1 or TRBD2 (6 bases each). The source of this sequence is a man aged 45-65 years who received an inactivated influenza vaccine. This specimen consisted of PBMCs from blood, obtained on the day of vaccination. The CDR3 is CSVEDLTGAGETQYF. CDR3 DNA sequence: TGCAGCGTTGAAGATCTTACGGGGGCCGGGGAGACCCAGTACTTC.